This T cell receptor (beta chain) was captured by sequencing in a study of cytomegalovirus exposure and HLA in healthy donors. About the study: A previous analysis identified 95 million to 130 million unique TCR beta sequences derived from some 170 million T cells. General study points: Cytomegalovirus association was assigned to 170 or so TCR beta chains. HLA alleles were associated with 15,000 to 20,000 TCR beta sequences in a later analysis at 0.05 false discovery rate.

Details on this clone: Its specificity is not known.

PCR primers comprised 60 Vbeta and 13 Jbeta primers. The data were produced by immunoSEQ multiplex PCR, yet TCRdb's version contains in-frame clones alone and is incomplete. The sample holds some 71,000 clones. CDR1 is SEHNR and CDR2 is FQNEAQ in the germline V gene (reference sequence). V lost 1 base, J lost 5 bases, and 15 bases lay in between. This CDR3 has 15 residues. The sequenced material came from PBMCs. V usage is TRBV7-9 and J usage is TRBJ2-7; possible D gene TRBD1, 5 bases. The TCR was taken from a woman aged 25-40 years in good health and CMV-seronegative. Written as DNA, the CDR3 is TGTGCCAGCAGCTTAGGGCACGCGACAGTCAACGAGCAGTACTTC. Amino acid sequence: CASSLGHATVNEQYF.